These T cell receptor beta chains were read from a single sample in a study of cytomegalovirus exposure and HLA in healthy donors. Profiled with immunoSEQ multiplex PCR; TCRdb holds only in-frame clones, not every one. The sample yields some 65,000 clones, 55% to 75% seen once. The sample taken for sequencing was PBMCs. The receptors come from a woman aged 25 to 45 in good health and CMV-seronegative. CDR3s include the opening cysteine and the closing phenylalanine or tryptophan. Fields, in order: V gene, clone size, J gene, D gene, CDR3 length, CDR3 protein, CDR3 DNA. A D gene is named only where the DNA matches it firmly. A clone size is listed for some rows: how often the clone was seen (once, few, many), or a class if it is expanded.

V: TRBV4-1; size: .; J: TRBJ2-5; D: .; length: 13; CDR3: CASSPGIAETQYF; DNA: TGCGCCAGCAGCCCGGGAATAGCAGAGACCCAGTACTTC
V: TRBV5-1; size: .; J: TRBJ2-7; D: .; length: 14; CDR3: CASSSTPNSYEQYF; DNA: TGCGCCAGCAGCTCTACTCCTAACTCCTACGAGCAGTACTTC
V: TRBV6-1; size: .; J: TRBJ2-7; D: .; length: 13; CDR3: CASSGTGVLEQYF; DNA: TGTGCCAGCAGTGGGACCGGGGTTCTCGAGCAGTACTTC
V: TRBV12-5; size: .; J: TRBJ2-3; D: TRBD2; length: 17; CDR3: CASGLGGLAGGRDTQYF; DNA: TGTGCTAGTGGTTTGGGAGGACTAGCGGGGGGGAGAGATACGCAGTATTTT
V: TRBV6-1; size: .; J: TRBJ1-6; D: TRBD1; length: 17; CDR3: CASSERQGVSYNSPLHF; DNA: TGTGCCAGCAGTGAAAGGCAGGGGGTCTCCTATAATTCACCCCTCCACTTT
V: TRBV4-1; size: once; J: TRBJ1-4; D: TRBD1; length: 15; CDR3: CASSFRTGDSEKLFF; DNA: TGCGCCAGCAGCTTTAGGACAGGGGACTCCGAAAAACTGTTTTTT
V: TRBV25-1; size: .; J: TRBJ1-6; D: .; length: 13; CDR3: CASSETGIVPLHF; DNA: TGTGCCAGCAGTGAAACAGGCATCGTCCCCCTCCACTTT
V: TRBV29-1; size: .; J: TRBJ2-7; D: TRBD1; length: 14; CDR3: CSVVPDRGWGEQYF; DNA: TGCAGCGTTGTACCCGACAGGGGATGGGGTGAGCAGTACTTC
V: TRBV5-1; size: .; J: TRBJ2-3; D: .; length: 18; CDR3: CASSYLNQGFVGTDTQYF; DNA: TGCGCCAGCAGCTACCTCAACCAGGGATTTGTAGGCACAGATACGCAGTATTTT
V: TRBV7-9; size: few; J: TRBJ2-3; D: TRBD2; length: 15; CDR3: CASSRTSGGVDTQYF; DNA: TGTGCCAGCAGTAGGACTAGCGGGGGAGTAGATACGCAGTATTTT
V: TRBV30; size: .; J: TRBJ2-2; D: .; length: 14; CDR3: CAREMNFNTGELFF; DNA: TGTGCCCGTGAAATGAACTTCAACACCGGGGAGCTGTTTTTT
V: TRBV6-5; size: .; J: TRBJ2-7; D: TRBD1; length: 13; CDR3: CASSQPTGIERYF; DNA: TGTGCCAGCAGCCAACCGACAGGGATCGAGCGGTACTTC
V: TRBV10-2; size: .; J: TRBJ1-1; D: .; length: 13; CDR3: CTSSITGLTEAFF; DNA: TGCACCAGCAGTATAACAGGGCTCACTGAAGCTTTCTTT
V: TRBV10-1; size: .; J: TRBJ2-7; D: TRBD2; length: 18; CDR3: CASSESPGLAGEGLEQYF; DNA: TGCGCCAGCAGTGAGTCCCCGGGACTAGCGGGGGAAGGTCTCGAGCAGTACTTC
V: TRBV19; size: .; J: TRBJ1-5; D: .; length: 14; CDR3: CASSMAQNNQPQHF; DNA: TGTGCCAGTAGTATGGCACAGAACAATCAGCCCCAGCATTTT
V: TRBV15; size: .; J: TRBJ1-6; D: .; length: 18; CDR3: CATSRGDSGGQRDSPLHF; DNA: TGTGCCACCAGCAGAGGGGACTCCGGTGGACAACGGGATTCACCCCTCCACTTT
V: TRBV27; size: .; J: TRBJ2-2; D: TRBD1; length: 12; CDR3: CASTQGAGELFF; DNA: TGTGCCAGCACCCAGGGGGCCGGGGAGCTGTTTTTT
V: TRBV15; size: .; J: TRBJ2-7; D: .; length: 15; CDR3: CATSRDRLSSYEQYF; DNA: TGTGCCACCAGCAGAGACAGGTTGAGCTCCTACGAGCAGTACTTC
V: TRBV19; size: once; J: TRBJ1-1; D: .; length: 13; CDR3: CASASGVGTEAFF; DNA: TGTGCCAGTGCCTCCGGGGTAGGCACTGAAGCTTTCTTT
V: TRBV10-2; size: once; J: TRBJ2-3; D: TRBD2; length: 15; CDR3: CASSAALAGVDTQYF; DNA: TGCGCCAGCAGTGCTGCACTAGCGGGGGTAGATACGCAGTATTTT
V: TRBV29-1; size: .; J: TRBJ2-6; D: .; length: 17; CDR3: CSVEGQRTYSGANVLTF; DNA: TGCAGCGTTGAAGGACAGAGGACATACTCTGGGGCCAACGTCCTGACTTTC
V: TRBV18; size: .; J: TRBJ2-2; D: .; length: 14; CDR3: CASSPVTNTGELFF; DNA: TGTGCCAGCTCACCAGTAACGAACACCGGGGAGCTGTTTTTT
V: TRBV5-6; size: .; J: TRBJ2-1; D: TRBD2; length: 16; CDR3: CASIPPGTGGYNEQFF; DNA: TGTGCCAGCATCCCGCCCGGGACGGGGGGCTACAATGAGCAGTTCTTC
V: TRBV2; size: .; J: TRBJ2-6; D: .; length: 17; CDR3: CASSVERFKSGANVLTF; DNA: TGTGCCAGCAGTGTTGAGCGGTTCAAGTCTGGGGCCAACGTCCTGACTTTC
V: TRBV6-1; size: .; J: TRBJ2-7; D: .; length: 14; CDR3: CASREGGAHYEQYF; DNA: TGTGCCAGCAGGGAGGGTGGGGCACACTACGAGCAGTACTTC
V: TRBV5-4; size: .; J: TRBJ2-2; D: TRBD2; length: 19; CDR3: CASSSVIGRGGGASGELFF; DNA: TGTGCCAGCAGCTCGGTTATCGGTAGGGGCGGGGGGGCCTCCGGGGAGCTGTTTTTT
V: TRBV27; size: .; J: TRBJ1-2; D: .; length: 13; CDR3: CASSPADKPGYTF; DNA: TGTGCCAGCAGTCCTGCGGACAAACCTGGCTACACCTTC
V: TRBV2; size: .; J: TRBJ2-7; D: TRBD1; length: 11; CDR3: CASTRQGAQYF; DNA: TGTGCCAGCACCAGACAGGGGGCGCAGTACTTC
V: TRBV27; size: .; J: TRBJ2-3; D: .; length: 14; CDR3: CASSSPPNTDTQYF; DNA: TGTGCCAGCAGTTCCCCCCCCAACACAGATACGCAGTATTTT
V: TRBV2; size: .; J: TRBJ1-2; D: .; length: 17; CDR3: CASRGWEDSEGGYGYTF; DNA: TGTGCCAGCAGAGGATGGGAAGACAGCGAGGGAGGATACGGCTACACCTTC
V: TRBV25-1; size: few; J: TRBJ1-3; D: .; length: 12; CDR3: CASHGLAGTIYF; DNA: TGTGCCAGCCACGGACTCGCGGGCACCATATATTTT
V: TRBV6-5; size: .; J: TRBJ2-7; D: .; length: 13; CDR3: CASRSGNTYEQYF; DNA: TGTGCCAGCAGATCCGGGAATACCTACGAGCAGTACTTC
V: TRBV5-6; size: .; J: TRBJ1-1; D: .; length: 15; CDR3: CASSSSGERNTEAFF; DNA: TGTGCCAGCAGCTCCTCGGGAGAAAGGAACACTGAAGCTTTCTTT
V: TRBV9; size: .; J: TRBJ2-3; D: .; length: 15; CDR3: CASRRTDGGSDTQYF; DNA: TGTGCCAGCAGAAGGACGGACGGAGGGTCGGATACGCAGTATTTT
V: TRBV9; size: .; J: TRBJ2-5; D: TRBD2; length: 15; CDR3: CASSVVGGIGETQYF; DNA: TGTGCCAGCAGCGTAGTGGGAGGGATCGGGGAGACCCAGTACTTC
V: TRBV6-1; size: .; J: TRBJ2-1; D: .; length: 12; CDR3: CASGRTSGEQFF; DNA: TGTGCCAGCGGACGGACATCGGGTGAGCAGTTCTTC
V: TRBV30; size: .; J: TRBJ2-1; D: TRBD2; length: 15; CDR3: CAWTDGAGGPYEQFF; DNA: TGTGCCTGGACCGACGGAGCGGGGGGGCCCTATGAGCAGTTCTTC
V: TRBV18; size: .; J: TRBJ2-7; D: .; length: 13; CDR3: CASSLNGGYEQYF; DNA: TGTGCCAGCTCCCTTAACGGGGGCTACGAGCAGTACTTC
V: TRBV2; size: .; J: TRBJ1-1; D: .; length: 13; CDR3: CASTFLTNTEAFF; DNA: TGTGCCAGCACTTTTCTGACTAACACTGAAGCTTTCTTT
V: TRBV30; size: .; J: TRBJ2-5; D: TRBD2; length: 18; CDR3: CAWSPTRTSGGRGETQYF; DNA: TGTGCCTGGAGTCCCACCAGGACTAGCGGGGGAAGAGGGGAGACCCAGTACTTC
V: TRBV9; size: .; J: TRBJ2-2; D: TRBD1; length: 15; CDR3: CASSEGQGSFRELFF; DNA: TGTGCCAGCAGCGAGGGACAGGGGTCGTTCCGGGAGCTGTTTTTT
V: TRBV7-2; size: .; J: TRBJ1-4; D: .; length: 14; CDR3: CASSPGTHTEKLFF; DNA: TGTGCCAGCAGCCCCGGGACACATACCGAAAAACTGTTTTTT
V: TRBV6-6; size: .; J: TRBJ2-7; D: TRBD1; length: 16; CDR3: CASSSARDRGTYEQYF; DNA: TGTGCCAGCAGTTCGGCCCGGGACAGGGGTACCTACGAGCAGTACTTC
V: TRBV28; size: .; J: TRBJ2-7; D: .; length: 11; CDR3: CATWEFYEQYF; DNA: TGTGCCACCTGGGAGTTCTACGAGCAGTACTTC
V: TRBV11-3; size: .; J: TRBJ1-1; D: .; length: 15; CDR3: CASSLGLGVNDEAFF; DNA: TGTGCCAGCAGCTTAGGTTTAGGGGTAAACGATGAAGCTTTCTTT
V: TRBV7-3; size: .; J: TRBJ2-3; D: TRBD2; length: 16; CDR3: CASSLTLAGGEDTQYF; DNA: TGTGCCAGCAGCTTAACCCTAGCGGGGGGTGAAGATACGCAGTATTTT
V: TRBV7-2; size: .; J: TRBJ1-1; D: .; length: 9; CDR3: CASSFSGSF; DNA: TGTGCCAGCAGCTTTTCAGGTTCATTT
V: TRBV11-2; size: once; J: TRBJ1-2; D: .; length: 13; CDR3: CASSLSMMRGYTF; DNA: TGTGCCAGCAGCTTATCGATGATGCGCGGCTACACCTTC